This T cell receptor (beta chain) stems from a study of cytomegalovirus exposure and HLA in healthy donors. Germline values: CDR1 MDHEN, CDR2 SYDVKM. The V gene lost 5 bases and the J gene lost 2 bases, with 19 bases spanning the gap. The CDR3 sequence is 17 residues long. PCR used 60 Vbeta primers and 13 Jbeta primers. TCRdb's table, derived via immunoSEQ multiplex PCR, lists solely in-frame clones and lacks some. Of around 190,000 clones in the sample, roughly four fifths were seen once. This clone was observed a single time. V gene TRBV28 combines with J gene TRBJ2-1; maybe TRBD2 (6 bases). Material: PBMCs. The clonotype was recovered from a woman younger than 45 in good health and CMV-seropositive. This CDR3 is CASSAYPEGTPYNEQFF. The CDR3 nucleotides are TGTGCCAGCAGTGCCTACCCGGAGGGCACACCCTACAATGAGCAGTTCTTC.